The present entry profiles one TCR beta chain with its context. Seattle patient enrollment occurred during active infection, with longitudinal follow-up thereafter. The data belong to a study of blood T cell repertoires in COVID-19. Libraries were prepared by immunoSEQ multiplex PCR; TCRdb keeps only in-frame clonotypes and omits some of them. In the table there are approximately 440,000 clones, around 89% of which are singletons. The sequenced sample was peripheral blood. The source is a woman between 50 and 59 years old with COVID-19, enrolled during active disease.

The CDR3 coding sequence is TGTGCCAGCAGCCCCCTGGAGGGACAGGGCAATGAGCAGTTCTTC. It codes for CASSPLEGQGNEQFF. V gene TRBV27 combines with J gene TRBJ2-1, with 9 bases lining up with TRBD1. This CDR3 contains 15 residues. V was clipped by 6 bases and J by 6 bases; unmatched bases: 9. The germline CDR1 and CDR2 sequences are MNHEY and SMNVEV (reference sequence).